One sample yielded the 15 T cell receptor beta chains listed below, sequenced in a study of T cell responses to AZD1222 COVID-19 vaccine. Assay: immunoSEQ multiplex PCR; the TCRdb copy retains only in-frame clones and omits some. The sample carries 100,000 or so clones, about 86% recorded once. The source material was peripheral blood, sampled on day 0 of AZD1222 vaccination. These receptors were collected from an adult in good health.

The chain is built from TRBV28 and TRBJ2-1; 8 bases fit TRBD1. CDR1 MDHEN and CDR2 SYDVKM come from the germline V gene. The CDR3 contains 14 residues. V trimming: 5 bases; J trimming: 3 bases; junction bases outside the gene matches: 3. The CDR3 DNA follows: TGTGCCAGCAGTGCCGGGACAGGCTACAATGAGCAGTTCTTC. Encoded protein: CASSAGTGYNEQFF.

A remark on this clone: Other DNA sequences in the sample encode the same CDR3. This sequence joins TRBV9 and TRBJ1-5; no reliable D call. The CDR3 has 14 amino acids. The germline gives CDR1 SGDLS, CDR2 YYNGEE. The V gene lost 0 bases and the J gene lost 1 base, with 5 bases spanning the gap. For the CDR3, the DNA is TGTGCCAGCAGCGTAGACGGAAGCAATCAGCCCCAGCATTTT. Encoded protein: CASSVDGSNQPQHF.

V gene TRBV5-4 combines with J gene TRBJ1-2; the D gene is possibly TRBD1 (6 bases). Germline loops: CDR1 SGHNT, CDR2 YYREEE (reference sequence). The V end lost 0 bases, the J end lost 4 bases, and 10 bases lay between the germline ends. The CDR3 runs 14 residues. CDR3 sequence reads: CASSLGQGLYGYTF. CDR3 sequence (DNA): TGTGCCAGCAGCTTGGGCCAGGGGCTCTATGGCTACACCTTC.

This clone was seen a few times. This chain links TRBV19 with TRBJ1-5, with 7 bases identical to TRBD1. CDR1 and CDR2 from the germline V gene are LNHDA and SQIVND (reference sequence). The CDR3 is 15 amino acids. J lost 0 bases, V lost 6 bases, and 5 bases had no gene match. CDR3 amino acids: CASRLDRYSNQPQHF. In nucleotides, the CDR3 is TGTGCCAGTAGGCTGGACAGGTATAGCAATCAGCCCCAGCATTTT.

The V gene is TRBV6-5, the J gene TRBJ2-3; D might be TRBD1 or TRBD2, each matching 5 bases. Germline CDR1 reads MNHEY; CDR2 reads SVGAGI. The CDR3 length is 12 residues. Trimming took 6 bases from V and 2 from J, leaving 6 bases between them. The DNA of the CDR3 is TGTGCCAGCAGGGGGGACACAGATACGCAGTATTTT. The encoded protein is CASRGDTDTQYF.

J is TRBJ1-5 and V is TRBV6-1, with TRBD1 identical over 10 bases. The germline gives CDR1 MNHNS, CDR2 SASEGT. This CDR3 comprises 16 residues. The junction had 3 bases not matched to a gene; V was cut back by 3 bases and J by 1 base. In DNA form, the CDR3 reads TGTGCCAGCAGTGACTGGACAGGGGGAAGCAATCAGCCCCAGCATTTT. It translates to CASSDWTGGSNQPQHF.

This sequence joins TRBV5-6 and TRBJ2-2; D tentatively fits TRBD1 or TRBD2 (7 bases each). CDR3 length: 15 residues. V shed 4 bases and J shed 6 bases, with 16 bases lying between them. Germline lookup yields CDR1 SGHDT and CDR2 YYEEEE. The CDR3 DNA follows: TGTGCCAGCAGCCCGACGACAGGGAGGGCCGGGGAGCTGTTTTTT. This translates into CASSPTTGRAGELFF.

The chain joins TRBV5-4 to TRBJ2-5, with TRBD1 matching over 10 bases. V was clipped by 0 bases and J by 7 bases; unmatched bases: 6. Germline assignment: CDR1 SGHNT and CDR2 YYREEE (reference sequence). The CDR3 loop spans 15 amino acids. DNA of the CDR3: TGTGCCAGCAGCTTGGCCGGGACAGGGGCGGGGACCCAGTACTTC. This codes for CASSLAGTGAGTQYF. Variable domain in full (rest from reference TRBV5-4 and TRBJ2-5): ETGVTQSPTHLIKTRGQQVTLRCSSQSGHNTVSWYQQALGQGPQFIFQYYREEENGRGNFPPRFSGLQFPNYSSELNVNALELDDSALYLCASSLAGTGAGTQYFGPGTRLLVL.

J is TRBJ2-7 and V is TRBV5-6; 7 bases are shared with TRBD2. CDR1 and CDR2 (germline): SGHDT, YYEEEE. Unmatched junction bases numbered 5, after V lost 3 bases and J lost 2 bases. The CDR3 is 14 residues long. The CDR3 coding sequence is TGTGCCAGCAGCTGGGAGGGGAGCACCTACGAGCAGTACTTC. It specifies CASSWEGSTYEQYF.

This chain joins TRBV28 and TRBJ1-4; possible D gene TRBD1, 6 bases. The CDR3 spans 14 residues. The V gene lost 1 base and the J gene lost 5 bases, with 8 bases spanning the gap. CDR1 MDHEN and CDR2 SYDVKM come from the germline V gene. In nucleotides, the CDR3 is TGTGCCAGCAGTTTATTGGACAGCAATGAAAAACTGTTTTTT. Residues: CASSLLDSNEKLFF.

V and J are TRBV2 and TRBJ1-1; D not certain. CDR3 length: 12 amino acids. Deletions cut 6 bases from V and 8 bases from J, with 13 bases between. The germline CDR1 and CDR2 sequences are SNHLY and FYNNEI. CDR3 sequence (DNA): TGTGCCAGCAGATCGGACGGGATAGAAGCTTTCTTT. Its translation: CASRSDGIEAFF. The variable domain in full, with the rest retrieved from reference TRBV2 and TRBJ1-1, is EPEVTQTPSHQVTQMGQEVILRCVPISNHLYFYWYRQILGQKVEFLVSFYNNEISEKSEIFDDQFSVERPDGSNFTLKIRSTKLEDSAMYFCASRSDGIEAFFGQGTRLTVV.

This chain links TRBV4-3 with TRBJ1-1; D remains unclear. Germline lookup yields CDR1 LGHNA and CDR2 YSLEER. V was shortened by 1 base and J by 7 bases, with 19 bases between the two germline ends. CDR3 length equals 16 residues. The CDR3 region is CASSQGEGTHGGEAFF. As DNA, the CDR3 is TGCGCCAGCAGCCAAGGGGAGGGCACCCACGGCGGTGAAGCTTTCTTT.

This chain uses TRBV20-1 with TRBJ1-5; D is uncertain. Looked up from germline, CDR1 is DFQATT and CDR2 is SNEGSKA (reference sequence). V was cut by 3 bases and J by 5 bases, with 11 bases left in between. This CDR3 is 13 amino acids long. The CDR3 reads CSASDGMYQPQHF. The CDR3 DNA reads TGCAGTGCTAGTGACGGGATGTATCAGCCCCAGCATTTT.

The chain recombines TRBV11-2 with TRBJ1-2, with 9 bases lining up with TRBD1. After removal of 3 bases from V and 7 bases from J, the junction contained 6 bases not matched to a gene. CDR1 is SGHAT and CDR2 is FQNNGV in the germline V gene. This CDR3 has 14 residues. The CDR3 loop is CASSLKGTGRGYTF. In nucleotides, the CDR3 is TGTGCCAGCAGCTTGAAAGGGACAGGGCGTGGCTACACCTTC.

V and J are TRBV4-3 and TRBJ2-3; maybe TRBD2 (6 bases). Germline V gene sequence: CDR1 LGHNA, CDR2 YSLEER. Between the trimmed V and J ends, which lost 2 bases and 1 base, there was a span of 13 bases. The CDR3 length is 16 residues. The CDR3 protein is CASSQFSAGRTDTQYF. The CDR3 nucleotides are TGCGCCAGCAGCCAATTCTCGGCGGGACGCACAGATACGCAGTATTTT.